These 6 T cell receptor beta chains were sequenced from one sample in a study of liver allograft versus peripheral blood T cells. Study details: Recipients' peripheral blood T cell receptor repertoires were compared with those in transplanted livers.

TCRdb itself ran the reads through MiXCR, one entry per CDR3 protein. The repertoire holds roughly 3,900 distinct CDR3 sequences, 20% to 25% seen once, with around 4.1% in the top ten. The receptors were gathered from a human patient who had a liver transplant. Some T cells may be transferred from the graft donor.

The chain links TRBV20-1 to TRBJ2-7, with D possibly called TRBD1 or TRBD2 (5 bases each). The CDR3 totals 11 residues. Trimming removed 3 bases at V and 11 bases at J, with 14 bases between. Germline CDR1 is DFQATT and CDR2 is SNEGSKA (reference sequence). The CDR3 is CSASTPGPKYF. The CDR3 nucleotides are TGCAGTGCTAGTACGCCGGGACCAAAGTACTTC.

This clonotype is medium-sized in the sample. This chain joins TRBV20-1 and TRBJ1-5; no clear D gene. Germline CDR1 DFQATT, CDR2 SNEGSKA (reference sequence). The CDR3 contains 13 residues. The V and J ends lost 3 bases and 0 bases respectively, with 6 bases between them. CDR3 DNA sequence: TGCAGTGCTAGCGGGGATAGCAATCAGCCCCAGCATTTT. Protein: CSASGDSNQPQHF.

The rearrangement links TRBV5-4 to TRBJ2-7; 7 positions match TRBD1. The V gene's germline CDR1 is SGHNT and CDR2 YYREEE (reference sequence). The CDR3 extends over 14 amino acids. With V trimmed by 0 bases and J by 3 bases, 3 bases remained unmatched. The CDR3 nucleotides read TGTGCCAGCAGCTTGGGACAGGGATTCTACGAGCAGTACTTC. Translating gives CASSLGQGFYEQYF.

Relative to its sample, this clonotype is medium-sized. The J gene is TRBJ1-5, the V gene TRBV20-1; 9 bases are shared with TRBD1. This CDR3 region has 15 residues. Per the germline V gene, CDR1 is DFQATT and CDR2 is SNEGSKA (reference sequence). V lost 2 bases, J lost 1 base, and 3 bases stayed unmatched. CDR3 bases: TGCAGTGCTAGAAACAGGGGGCTGAGCAATCAGCCCCAGCATTTT. Translating it yields CSARNRGLSNQPQHF.

In its sample, this clonotype is medium-sized (0.01 to 0.1%). The chain has TRBV28 and TRBJ1-5, with D hard to call. The CDR3 runs to 15 residues. The V and J ends lost 4 bases and 1 base respectively, with 11 bases between them. Per the germline V gene, CDR1 is MDHEN and CDR2 is SYDVKM. The CDR3, as DNA: TGTGCCAGCAGTTCCCAGTGGAGGAGCAATCAGCCCCAGCATTTT. Residues: CASSSQWRSNQPQHF.

With respect to this clonotype: A far larger clone is one nucleotide away, so this likely arose from a read error. This chain joins TRBV6-1 and TRBJ1-2, with TRBD1 matching 9 bases. The CDR3 runs 16 residues. Germline assignment: CDR1 MNHNS and CDR2 SASEGT. V shed 8 bases and J 5 bases; nucleotides not matched to a gene: 15. The CDR3 loop reads CASGRYSLQGAYGYTF. In nucleotides, the CDR3 is TGTGCCAGCGGTCGATACTCGTTACAGGGGGCTTATGGCTACACCTTC.